Listed below are T cell receptor beta chains from one sample, sequenced in a study of CD8+CD57+ T cells in acquired aplastic anemia. TCRdb re-called the reads with MiXCR, one entry per CDR3 protein. In the table there are 180,000 or so distinct CDR3 sequences, roughly 48% of which are singletons. Sequencing was performed on sorted CD4+, CD8+, or CD8+CD57+ T cells (not recorded which) from PBMCs. Source of these receptors: a human donor with aplastic anemia. Both conserved end residues are part of each CDR3. D genes are given only for firm matches. Some rows have no size entry. The others give once, few or many, or a class for an expanded clone.

TRBJ2-7 | TRBV2 | TRBD2 | . | TGTGCCAGCAGGGAAAGCGGGATCCCTTACGAGCAGTACTTC | CASRESGIPYEQYF
TRBJ1-1 | TRBV19 | . | many | TGTGCCAGTAGTATATTAGGGGGGACTGAAGCTTTCTTT | CASSILGGTEAFF
TRBJ2-7 | TRBV10-3 | . | . | TGTGCCATCAGTGAGTCTAGCACTGCTACCTACGAGCAGTACTTC | CAISESSTATYEQYF
TRBJ1-2 | TRBV19 | . | once | TGTGCCAGTAGTATAGCAGGGGATGACTATGGCTACACCTTC | CASSIAGDDYGYTF
TRBJ2-3 | TRBV20-1 | TRBD2 | . | TGCAGTGCTGGCCGACTAGCGGGAGGCACAGATACGCAGTATTTT | CSAGRLAGGTDTQYF
TRBJ1-4 | TRBV5-8 | . | . | TGTGCCAGCAGCTTGGGAAGGGGGGCACAGGAAAAACTGTTTTTT | CASSLGRGAQEKLFF
TRBJ2-3 | TRBV5-6 | . | . | TGTGCCAGCAGCTTGGGAGCAGCCAAAGATACGCAGTATTTT | CASSLGAAKDTQYF
TRBJ1-3 | TRBV10-3 | TRBD1 | . | TGTGCCATCAGTCCTGGACAGGGGACTGTTGGAAACACCATATATTTT | CAISPGQGTVGNTIYF
TRBJ2-1 | TRBV7-8 | . | . | TGTGCCAGCAGCTTAGATTCAGGGTACGATGAGCAGTTCTTC | CASSLDSGYDEQFF
TRBJ2-1 | TRBV10-3 | TRBD2 | . | TGTGCCATCGCTGGACTAGCGGGGGGGCATGAGCAGTTCTTC | CAIAGLAGGHEQFF
TRBJ2-5 | TRBV29-1 | TRBD2 | many | TGCAGCGTTGACGGGGGGAGGGAGACCCAGTACTTC | CSVDGGRETQYF
TRBJ2-7 | TRBV2 | . | . | TGTGCCAGCAGTCCTAAAGACGAGCAGTACTTC | CASSPKDEQYF
TRBJ2-1 | TRBV9 | . | many | TGTGCCAGCAGCGTAGAGGTGTTGGGCGGTGAGCAGTTCTTC | CASSVEVLGGEQFF
TRBJ1-2 | TRBV20-1 | . | . | TGCGGTGCTAGTTTTACCGGCTACACCTTC | CGASFTGYTF
TRBJ2-1 | TRBV10-3 | TRBD2 | many | TGTGCCATCAGGGAATACGACGGGGGGGCTGAGCAGTTCTTC | CAIREYDGGAEQFF
TRBJ2-7 | TRBV10-2 | . | . | TGCGCCAGCAGTGAACTTATAGGGGGATTTGCGCAGTACTTC | CASSELIGGFAQYF
TRBJ1-5 | TRBV12-3/TRBV12-4 | . | . | TGTGCCAGCAGTTTGGAGGTGAAGGGGAGGTCGCAGCCCCAGCATTTT | CASSLEVKGRSQPQHF
TRBJ2-1 | TRBV15 | . | . | TGTGCCACCAGCAGAGACGGCGACATCTCCTACAATGAGCAGTTCTTC | CATSRDGDISYNEQFF
TRBJ1-1 | TRBV20-1 | . | many | TGCAGTGCTCCGGGGTCCACTGAAGCTTTCTTT | CSAPGSTEAFF
TRBJ1-2 | TRBV20-1 | . | many | TGCAGTGCTAGAGGGCCGGAGAGAGGCAGGCGGATGGGCTACACCTTC | CSARGPERGRRMGYTF
TRBJ1-3 | TRBV6-5 | . | many | TGTGCCAGCAGTTACGGAAACACCATATATTTT | CASSYGNTIYF
TRBJ1-2 | TRBV19 | . | few | TGTGCCAGTAAGGCAGGCTCTGGCTATGGCTACACCTTC | CASKAGSGYGYTF
TRBJ2-5 | TRBV6-2/TRBV6-3 | TRBD1 | many | TGTACCAGCAGCCTGGACAGGGCGGGGACCCAGTACTTC | CTSSLDRAGTQYF
TRBJ2-1 | TRBV6-5 | . | few | TGTGCCAGCAGTTTTGAGACTTACAATGAGCAGTTCTTC | CASSFETYNEQFF
TRBJ2-1 | TRBV25-1 | TRBD1 | . | TGTGCCAGCAGTCCGCCGGGACAGATTCATTACAATGAGCAGTTCTTC | CASSPPGQIHYNEQFF
TRBJ1-1 | TRBV5-1 | TRBD1 | many | TGCGCCAGCAGCTCAAGGGGGCCGAACACTGAAGCTTTCTTT | CASSSRGPNTEAFF
TRBJ1-2 | TRBV7-2 | . | . | TGTGCCAGCAGCCTACCGGGGGGAGGGGCGGCTAACTATGGCTACACCTTC | CASSLPGGGAANYGYTF
TRBJ2-1 | TRBV4-1 | . | many | TGCGCCAGCAGCCAGGCTGCCCGAACCGGTGGCTACAATGAGCAGTTCTTC | CASSQAARTGGYNEQFF
TRBJ1-2 | TRBV7-9 | . | . | TGTGCCAGCAGCAGACAGTCCTATGGCTACACTTTC | CASSRQSYGYTF
TRBJ2-1 | TRBV24-1 | . | . | TGTGCCACCAGCAGCCTCGGGGACACCTTAAACAATGAGCAGTTCTTC | CATSSLGDTLNNEQFF
TRBJ1-1 | TRBV12-3/TRBV12-4 | . | many | TGTGCCAGCAGTTCCCCAGGGGCCGTCTCGAACACTGAAGCTTTCTTT | CASSSPGAVSNTEAFF
TRBJ1-4 | TRBV19 | . | . | TGTGCCAGTAGAGAACAAAACAAGGGGAGTGAAAAACTGTTTTTT | CASREQNKGSEKLFF
TRBJ2-4 | TRBV20-1 | . | . | TGCAGTGCTAGAGCTAGGCGAGCCAAAAACATTCAGTACTTC | CSARARRAKNIQYF
TRBJ1-5 | TRBV6-1 | . | many | TGTGCCAGCAGCTCCGCCAGCAATCAGCCCCAGCATTTT | CASSSASNQPQHF
TRBJ2-3 | TRBV7-3 | . | . | TGTGCCAGCAGCTTTACAAATAGCGGTACGCAGTATTTT | CASSFTNSGTQYF
TRBJ1-2 | TRBV27 | . | few | TGTGCCAGCAGTTCGGAGGGTTACTATGGCTACACCTTC | CASSSEGYYGYTF
TRBJ2-7 | TRBV7-9 | . | many | TGTGCCAGCAGCAGGACTGCATACGAGCAGTACTTC | CASSRTAYEQYF
TRBJ2-4 | TRBV11-2 | TRBD2 | . | TGTGCCAGCAGCTTATTAACTAGCGGGGGGGAGGACAAAAACATTCAGTACTTC | CASSLLTSGGEDKNIQYF
TRBJ1-1 | TRBV6-6 | TRBD1 | many | TGTGCCAGCAGTTACTCGATAGGGACAGCTGAAGCTTTCTTT | CASSYSIGTAEAFF
TRBJ2-5 | TRBV18 | . | . | TGTGCCAGCTCAACAGCAGGGATAGGGGAGACCAAGTACTTC | CASSTAGIGETKYF
TRBJ2-2 | TRBV3-1 | . | many | TGTGCCAGCAGCCTCGTCGCCGGGGAGCTGTTTTTT | CASSLVAGELFF
TRBJ2-5 | TRBV19 | . | . | TGTGCCAGTAGTATTGCTGTAGTCCAAGAGACCCAGTACTTC | CASSIAVVQETQYF
TRBJ1-4 | TRBV2 | . | . | TGTGCCAGCAGTGTTGGCGGAGGTAATGAAAAACTGTTTTTT | CASSVGGGNEKLFF
TRBJ1-6 | TRBV19 | TRBD1 | . | TGTGCCAGTAGTATTACAGGGGATCTTTCACCCCTCCACTTT | CASSITGDLSPLHF
TRBJ2-1 | TRBV20-1 | TRBD1 | once | TGCAGTGCTAGAGGGGACAGGGACAATGAGCAGTTCTTC | CSARGDRDNEQFF
TRBJ2-3 | TRBV10-3 | . | few | TGTGCCACCCTCCCAGGGGGGGGCATAGATACGCAGTATTTT | CATLPGGGIDTQYF
TRBJ1-5 | TRBV5-1 | TRBD1 | . | TGCGCCAGCAGCTGGGGACAGGGAGATCAGCCCCAGCATTTT | CASSWGQGDQPQHF